The rows below give T cell receptor beta chains drawn from one sample of a study of type 1 regulatory T cells. Each CDR3 protein is one row after TCRdb ran MiXCR on the reads. The repertoire holds roughly 18,000 distinct CDR3 sequences, roughly 10% seen once, with approximately 3% in the top ten. Sequenced sample: CD4+ T cells, either the whole sample or a sorted fraction (not recorded which). The source of these receptors is a human donor in good health. Each CDR3 is given with its conserved first and last residue. D genes are given only for firm matches. Clone sizes are given selectively: once, few, many, or a class where the clone is expanded.

.,TRBJ2-1,.,TRBV6-5,TGTGCCAGCAAGGGAAGGGACTTTGAGCAGTTCTTC,CASKGRDFEQFF
.,TRBJ1-5,many,TRBV20-1,TGCAGTGCTAGGATTCCAGGGGATAGTCAGCCCCAGCATTTT,CSARIPGDSQPQHF
.,TRBJ2-3,few,TRBV5-1,TGCGCCAGCAGCTTGCGGGCCGCCACAGATACGCAGTATTTT,CASSLRAATDTQYF
.,TRBJ2-5,many,TRBV28,TGTGCCAGCAGTCCCCCGGCCACGGAGACCCAGTACTTC,CASSPPATETQYF
.,TRBJ1-4,many,TRBV29-1,TGCAGCGTTTCCGGGACACGGCGTTCTGGGAATGAAAAACTGTTTTTT,CSVSGTRRSGNEKLFF
TRBD2,TRBJ2-5,many,TRBV9,TGTGCCAGCAGCATGCATTCTAGCGGGAGTTATCAAGAGACCCAGTACTTC,CASSMHSSGSYQETQYF
.,TRBJ2-7,many,TRBV7-2,TGTGCCAGCAGCTTAGCGGGGGGACCCTACGAGCAGTACTTC,CASSLAGGPYEQYF
TRBD2,TRBJ2-5,many,TRBV7-8,TGTGCCAGCAGCAAGACTAGCGGGAGAGAAGAGACCCAGTACTTC,CASSKTSGREETQYF
.,TRBJ1-5,.,TRBV30,TGTGCCTGGAGCAAGGGGCAGAGCAATCAGCCCCAGCATTTT,CAWSKGQSNQPQHF
TRBD2,TRBJ2-1,many,TRBV11-1,TGTGCCAGCAGCTATCTAGCGGGAGGATACAATGAGCAGTTCTTC,CASSYLAGGYNEQFF
.,TRBJ1-3,.,TRBV20-1,TGCAGTGCTAGAGATGGTGCCGTCCCTGGAAACACCATATATTTT,CSARDGAVPGNTIYF
TRBD2,TRBJ2-1,many,TRBV5-1,TGCGCCAGCGGGGCAAATAGCGGGAGTAATGAGCAGTTCTTC,CASGANSGSNEQFF
.,TRBJ1-4,many,TRBV5-6,TGTGCCAGCAGCTTGAGGGGACATACTAATGAAAAACTGTTTTTT,CASSLRGHTNEKLFF
.,TRBJ1-5,medium-sized,TRBV6-5,TGTGCCAGCAGCCGGAGGGCAGGGGCTTCATCCGCGGTCAATCAGCCCCAGCATTTT,CASSRRAGASSAVNQPQHF